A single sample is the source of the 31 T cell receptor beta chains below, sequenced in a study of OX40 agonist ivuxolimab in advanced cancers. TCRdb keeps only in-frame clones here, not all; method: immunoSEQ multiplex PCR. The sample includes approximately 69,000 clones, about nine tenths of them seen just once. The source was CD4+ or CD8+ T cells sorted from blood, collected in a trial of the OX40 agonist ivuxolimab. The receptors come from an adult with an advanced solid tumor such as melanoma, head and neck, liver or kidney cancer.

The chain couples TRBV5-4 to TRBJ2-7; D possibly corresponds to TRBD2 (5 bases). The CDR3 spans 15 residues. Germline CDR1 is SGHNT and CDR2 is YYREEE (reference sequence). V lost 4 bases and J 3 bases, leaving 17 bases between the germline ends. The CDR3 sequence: CASSRPDGVVYEQYF. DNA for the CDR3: TGTGCCAGCAGCCGACCCGACGGGGTGGTCTACGAGCAGTACTTC.

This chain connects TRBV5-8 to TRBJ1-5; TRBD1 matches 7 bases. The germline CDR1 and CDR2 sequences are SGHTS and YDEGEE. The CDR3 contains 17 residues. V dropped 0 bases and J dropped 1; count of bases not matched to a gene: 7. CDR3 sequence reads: CASSLGTGQPSNQPQHF. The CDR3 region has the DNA TGTGCCAGCAGCTTGGGGACGGGACAGCCGAGCAATCAGCCCCAGCATTTT.

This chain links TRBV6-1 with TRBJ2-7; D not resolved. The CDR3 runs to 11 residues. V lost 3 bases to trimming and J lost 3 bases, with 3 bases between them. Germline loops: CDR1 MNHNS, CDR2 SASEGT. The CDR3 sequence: CASSDIYEQYF. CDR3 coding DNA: TGTGCCAGCAGTGACATCTACGAGCAGTACTTC.

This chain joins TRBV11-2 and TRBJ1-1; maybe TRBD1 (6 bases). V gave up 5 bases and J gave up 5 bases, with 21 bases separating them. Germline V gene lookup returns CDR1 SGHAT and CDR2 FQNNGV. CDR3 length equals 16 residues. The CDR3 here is CASSARSGRGKTEAFF. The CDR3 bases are TGTGCCAGCAGCGCCCGCAGTGGCAGGGGAAAAACTGAAGCTTTCTTT.

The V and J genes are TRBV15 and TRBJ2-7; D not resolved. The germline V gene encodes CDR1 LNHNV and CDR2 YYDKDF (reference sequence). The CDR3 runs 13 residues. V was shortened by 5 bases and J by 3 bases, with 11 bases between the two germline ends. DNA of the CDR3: TGTGCCACCAGCCGCCGACCGGACTACGAGCAGTACTTC. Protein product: CATSRRPDYEQYF. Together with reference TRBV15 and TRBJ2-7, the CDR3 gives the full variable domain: DAMVIQNPRYQVTQFGKPVTLSCSQTLNHNVMYWYQQKSSQAPKLLFHYYDKDFNNEADTPDNFQSRRPNTSFCFLDIRSPGLGDTAMYLCATSRRPDYEQYFGPGTRLTVT.

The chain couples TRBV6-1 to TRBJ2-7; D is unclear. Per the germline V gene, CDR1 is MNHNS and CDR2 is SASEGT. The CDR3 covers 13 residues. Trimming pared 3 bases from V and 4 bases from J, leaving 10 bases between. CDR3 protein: CASSDPLGYEQYF. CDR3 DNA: TGTGCCAGCAGTGACCCACTGGGTTACGAGCAGTACTTC.

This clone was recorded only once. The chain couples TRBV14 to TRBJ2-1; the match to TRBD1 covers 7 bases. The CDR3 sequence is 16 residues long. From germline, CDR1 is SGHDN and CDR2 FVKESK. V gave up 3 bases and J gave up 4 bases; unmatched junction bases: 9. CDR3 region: CASSHRYRGAYNEQFF. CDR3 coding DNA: TGTGCCAGCAGCCATCGTTACAGGGGTGCTTACAATGAGCAGTTCTTC.

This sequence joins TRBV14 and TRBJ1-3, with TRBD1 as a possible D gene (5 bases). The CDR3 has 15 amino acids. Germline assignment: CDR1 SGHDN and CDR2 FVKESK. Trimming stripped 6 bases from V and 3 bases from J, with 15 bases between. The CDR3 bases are TGTGCCAGCAGACGAACCGGGACCTTTGGAAACACCATATATTTT. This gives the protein CASRRTGTFGNTIYF.

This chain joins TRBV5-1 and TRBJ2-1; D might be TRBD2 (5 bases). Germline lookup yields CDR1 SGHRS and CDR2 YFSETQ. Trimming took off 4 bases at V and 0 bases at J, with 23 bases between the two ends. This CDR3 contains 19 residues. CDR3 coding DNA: TGCGCCAGCAGCCCTTCTCGTGCCGGTGTCACTAGCTCCTACAATGAGCAGTTCTTC. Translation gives CASSPSRAGVTSSYNEQFF.

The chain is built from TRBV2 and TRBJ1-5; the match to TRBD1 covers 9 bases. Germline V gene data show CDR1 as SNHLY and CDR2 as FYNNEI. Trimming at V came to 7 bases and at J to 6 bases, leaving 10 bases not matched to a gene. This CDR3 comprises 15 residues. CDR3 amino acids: CASTQGQGGTQPQHF. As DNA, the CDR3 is TGTGCCAGCACCCAGGGACAGGGCGGAACTCAGCCCCAGCATTTT.

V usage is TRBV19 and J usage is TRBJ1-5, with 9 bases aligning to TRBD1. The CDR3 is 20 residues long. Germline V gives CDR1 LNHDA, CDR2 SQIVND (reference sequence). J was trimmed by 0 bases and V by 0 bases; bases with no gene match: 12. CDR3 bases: TGTGCCAGTAGTATAGAGCCGGGACAGGGAGGACCGTATAGCAATCAGCCCCAGCATTTT. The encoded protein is CASSIEPGQGGPYSNQPQHF.

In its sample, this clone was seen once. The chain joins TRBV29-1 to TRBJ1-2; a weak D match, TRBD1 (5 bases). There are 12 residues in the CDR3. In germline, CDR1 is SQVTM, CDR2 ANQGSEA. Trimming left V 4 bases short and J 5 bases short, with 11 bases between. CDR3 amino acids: CSVGGDRYGYTF. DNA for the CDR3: TGCAGCGTTGGAGGGGATAGGTATGGCTACACCTTC.

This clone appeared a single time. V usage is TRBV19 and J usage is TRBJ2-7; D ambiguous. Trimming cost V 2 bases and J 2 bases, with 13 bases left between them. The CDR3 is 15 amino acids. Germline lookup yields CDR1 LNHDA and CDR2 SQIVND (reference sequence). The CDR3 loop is CASSINSASPYEQYF. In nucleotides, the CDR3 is TGTGCCAGTAGTATAAATTCGGCGTCTCCCTACGAGCAGTACTTC.

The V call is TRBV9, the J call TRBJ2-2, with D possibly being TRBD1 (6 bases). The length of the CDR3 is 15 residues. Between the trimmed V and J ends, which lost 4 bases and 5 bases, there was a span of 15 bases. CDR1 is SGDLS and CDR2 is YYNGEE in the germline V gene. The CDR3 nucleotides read TGTGCCAGCAGCTCAGGGGTTATTAGAACCGGGGAGCTGTTTTTT. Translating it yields CASSSGVIRTGELFF.

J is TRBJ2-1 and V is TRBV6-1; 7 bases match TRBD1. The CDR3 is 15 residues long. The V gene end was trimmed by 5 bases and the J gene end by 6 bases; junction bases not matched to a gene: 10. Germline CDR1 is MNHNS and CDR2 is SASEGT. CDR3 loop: CASSTTGTVFNEQFF. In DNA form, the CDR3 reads TGTGCCAGCAGTACTACCGGGACAGTCTTCAATGAGCAGTTCTTC.

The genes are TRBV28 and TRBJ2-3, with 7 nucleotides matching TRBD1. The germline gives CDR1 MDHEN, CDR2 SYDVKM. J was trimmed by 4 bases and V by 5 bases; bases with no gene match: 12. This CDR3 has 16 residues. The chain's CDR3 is CASSRYGLQGADTQYF. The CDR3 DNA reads TGTGCCAGCAGTCGATACGGACTCCAGGGGGCAGATACGCAGTATTTT.

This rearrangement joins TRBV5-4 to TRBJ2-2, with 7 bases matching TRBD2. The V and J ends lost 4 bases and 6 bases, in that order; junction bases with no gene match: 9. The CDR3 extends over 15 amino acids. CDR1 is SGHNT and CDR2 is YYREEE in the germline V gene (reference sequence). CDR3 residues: CASSREAGDAGELFF. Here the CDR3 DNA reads TGTGCCAGCAGCAGGGAGGCGGGAGATGCCGGGGAGCTGTTTTTT.

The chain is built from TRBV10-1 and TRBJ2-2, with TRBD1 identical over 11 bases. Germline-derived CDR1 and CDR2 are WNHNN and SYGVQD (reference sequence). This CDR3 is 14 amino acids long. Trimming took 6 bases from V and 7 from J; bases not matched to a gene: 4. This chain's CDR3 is CASRGQGDVGELFF. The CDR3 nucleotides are TGCGCCAGCAGGGGACAGGGGGATGTCGGGGAGCTGTTTTTT.

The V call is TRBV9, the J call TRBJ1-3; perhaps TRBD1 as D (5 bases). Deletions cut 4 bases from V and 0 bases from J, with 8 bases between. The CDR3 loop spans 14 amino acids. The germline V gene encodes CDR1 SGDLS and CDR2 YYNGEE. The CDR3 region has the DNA TGTGCCAGCAGCCTGACAGTCTCTGGAAACACCATATATTTT. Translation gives CASSLTVSGNTIYF.

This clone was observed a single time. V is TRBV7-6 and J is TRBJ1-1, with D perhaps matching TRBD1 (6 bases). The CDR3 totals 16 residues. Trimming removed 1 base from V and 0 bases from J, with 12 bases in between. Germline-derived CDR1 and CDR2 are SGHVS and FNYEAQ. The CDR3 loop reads CASSLGGGTMNTEAFF. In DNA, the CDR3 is TGTGCCAGCAGCTTAGGGGGGGGCACGATGAACACTGAAGCTTTCTTT.

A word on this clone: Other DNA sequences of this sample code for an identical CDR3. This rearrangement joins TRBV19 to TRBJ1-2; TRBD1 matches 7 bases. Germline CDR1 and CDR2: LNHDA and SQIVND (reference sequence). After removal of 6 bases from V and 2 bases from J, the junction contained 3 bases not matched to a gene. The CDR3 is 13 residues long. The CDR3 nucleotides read TGTGCCAGTAGAATGACAGGGAACTATGGCTACACCTTC. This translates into CASRMTGNYGYTF.

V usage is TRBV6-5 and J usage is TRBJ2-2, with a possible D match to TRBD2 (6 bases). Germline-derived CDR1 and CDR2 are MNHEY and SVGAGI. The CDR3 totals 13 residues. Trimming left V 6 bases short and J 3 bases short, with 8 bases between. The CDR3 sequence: CASSGGDTGELFF. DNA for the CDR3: TGTGCCAGCAGCGGGGGAGACACCGGGGAGCTGTTTTTT.

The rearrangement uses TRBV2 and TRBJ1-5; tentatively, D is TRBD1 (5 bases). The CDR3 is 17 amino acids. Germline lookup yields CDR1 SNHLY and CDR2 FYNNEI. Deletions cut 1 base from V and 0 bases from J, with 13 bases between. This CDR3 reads CASSEEQASYSNQPQHF. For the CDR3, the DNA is TGTGCCAGCAGTGAAGAACAGGCGTCCTATAGCAATCAGCCCCAGCATTTT.

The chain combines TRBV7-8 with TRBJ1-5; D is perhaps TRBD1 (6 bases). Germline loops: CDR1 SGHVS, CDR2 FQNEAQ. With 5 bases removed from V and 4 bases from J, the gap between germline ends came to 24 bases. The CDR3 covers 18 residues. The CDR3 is CASSPTQQGILTNQPQHF. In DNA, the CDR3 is TGTGCCAGCAGCCCGACACAACAGGGAATACTGACGAATCAGCCCCAGCATTTT. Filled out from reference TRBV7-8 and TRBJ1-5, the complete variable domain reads GAGVSQSPRYKVAKRGQDVALRCDPISGHVSLFWYQQALGQGPEFLTYFQNEAQLDKSGLPSDRFFAERPEGSVSTLKIQRTQQEDSAVYLCASSPTQQGILTNQPQHFGDGTRLSIL.

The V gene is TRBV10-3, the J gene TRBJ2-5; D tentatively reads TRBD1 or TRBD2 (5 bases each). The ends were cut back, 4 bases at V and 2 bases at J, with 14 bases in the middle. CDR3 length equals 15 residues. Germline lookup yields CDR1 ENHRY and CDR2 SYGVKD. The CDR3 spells CAISGDARRQETQYF. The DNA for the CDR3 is TGTGCCATCAGTGGGGACGCGAGGAGACAAGAGACCCAGTACTTC.

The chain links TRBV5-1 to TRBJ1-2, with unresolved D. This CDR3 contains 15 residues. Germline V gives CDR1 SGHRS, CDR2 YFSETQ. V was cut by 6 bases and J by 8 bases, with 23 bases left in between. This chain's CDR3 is CASTTPSGNTEGYTF. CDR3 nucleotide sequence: TGCGCCAGCACGACCCCCTCCGGGAACACAGAAGGCTACACCTTC.

The CDR3 sequence: CASRARMRDPYNEQFF. In nucleotides, the CDR3 is TGTGCCAGCAGAGCCCGAATGCGGGACCCCTACAATGAGCAGTTCTTC. The V and J genes are TRBV5-6 and TRBJ2-1; TRBD2 might be the D (6 bases). The germline V gene has CDR1 SGHDT and CDR2 YYEEEE. V was trimmed by 5 bases and J by 2 bases, leaving 17 bases between them. The CDR3 covers 16 residues.

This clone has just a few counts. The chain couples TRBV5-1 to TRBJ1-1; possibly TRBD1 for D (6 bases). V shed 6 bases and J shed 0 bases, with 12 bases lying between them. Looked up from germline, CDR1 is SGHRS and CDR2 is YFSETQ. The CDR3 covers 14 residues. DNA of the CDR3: TGCGCCAGCAAAGAGGGGGTGGTGAACACTGAAGCTTTCTTT. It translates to CASKEGVVNTEAFF.

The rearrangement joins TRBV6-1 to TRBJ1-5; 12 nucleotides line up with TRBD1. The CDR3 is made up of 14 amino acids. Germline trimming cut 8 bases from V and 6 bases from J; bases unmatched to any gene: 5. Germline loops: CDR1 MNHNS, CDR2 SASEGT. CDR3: CASQGQGAVQPQHF. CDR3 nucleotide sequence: TGTGCCAGCCAGGGACAGGGGGCAGTTCAGCCCCAGCATTTT.

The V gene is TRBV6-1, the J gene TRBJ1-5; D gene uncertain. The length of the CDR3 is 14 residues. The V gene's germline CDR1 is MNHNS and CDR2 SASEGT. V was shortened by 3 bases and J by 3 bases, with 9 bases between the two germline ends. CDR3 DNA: TGTGCCAGCAGTGAGCGGCAGATCAATCAGCCCCAGCATTTT. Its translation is CASSERQINQPQHF.

Here the CDR3 DNA reads TGTGCCATCAGTACGACAGGGTTGAACACTGAAGCTTTCTTT. Its translation is CAISTTGLNTEAFF. The gene calls are TRBV10-3 and TRBJ1-1; 7 bases are a match to TRBD1. V trimming: 5 bases; J trimming: 0 bases; junction bases outside the gene matches: 3. Germline CDR1 is ENHRY and CDR2 is SYGVKD. The CDR3 totals 14 residues.